This TCR beta chain was retrieved from a study of shared clonotypes between healthy human individuals (dated by TCRdb to about 2020). With respect to the entire study: The cohort comprised a couple of women and a few men aged 18 to 49 years. To increase sequencing depth and limit assay-specific biases, different laboratories used diverse techniques to prepare libraries and sequence TCR repertoires. Between about 0.8 and 9.5 billion PBMCs per donor were obtained by leukapheresis. The study deeply sequenced blood TCR repertoires of five healthy adults to estimate repertoire size and the extent of clonotype sharing between individuals. For each donor, CD4 naive and CD4 memory were each run on three plates, CD8 naive on two plates, and CD8 memory on one plate.

Concerning this clone: Its recognized antigen is unknown. It has no much larger one-base neighbor in the sample; base qualities were not kept.

Using the deep immunoSEQ assay, multiplex PCR amplified TCR CDR3 regions from genomic DNA. For each cell subset, the extracted genomic DNA was distributed evenly across all wells of several immunoSEQ 96-well plates, and each plate served as one replicate. Each replicate PCR for sorted subsets received roughly 200 ng genomic DNA, equal to around 32,000 T cell genomes. Purified libraries were quantified with a Qubit 3.0 fluorometer, sized on a Bioanalyzer 2100, and re-quantified with the KAPA Library Quantification kit. Every immunoSEQ 96-well plate was sequenced on a separate single-read 150-cycle Illumina NextSeq 550 flow cell. The authors' analysis ran thus. Because the immunoSEQ output included only junctional sequences and no quality scores, the filtering could not be the same as the filtering used for full-length reads. To assign V/J genes and CDR3, sequences were annotated using PyIR, a Python wrapper for IgBLAST v1.9, with IMGT germline references. Reads with weak V/J assignments (E-value above 1e-6), missing CDR3, stop codons, out-of-frame junctions, or ambiguous translated residues were removed. V3J clonotypes were defined by identical inferred V gene, J gene, and CDR3 amino acid sequence. Percentage overlap between repertoires was computed as shared unique clonotypes divided by the size of the smaller repertoire. Repertoire richness was assessed with RTK rarefaction, the Chao1 estimator, and Recon v2.1 estimates of unobserved clonotypes. Generation probabilities were computed with OLGA for all TCRbeta clonotypes obtained by the gDNA method from several donors. TCRdb retrieved this table from immuneACCESS and kept in-frame rearrangements only. Not all clones are present; in checked studies, unresolved V genes account for under half, and no reason is known for the remainder. V and J calls and clone size are those listed in that table; D and trimming were worked out from the DNA. For this sample there are roughly 2.5 million clones; roughly nine tenths appear just once. The leading ten clones occupy 0.14% of the sample.

The cysteine opens and the phenylalanine closes a CDR3 of 15 amino acids. CDR3 DNA only is kept here, 45 bases in frame from base 1. V drops 0 bases and J drops 3 bases, leaving 9 bases in between. CDR1 and CDR2 (SGHDT, YYEEEE) derive from the germline V gene. The full study reports these points: Incomplete sequencing was indicated by rarefaction of sorted-subset datasets, despite the large sequencing depth. The small number of donors limited the genetic and exposure-history diversity represented. Approximately 4.8% of naive CD4, around 3.6% of naive CD8, approximately 2.2% of memory CD4, and over 0.35% of memory CD8 clonotypes were shared across a few donors. Naive subsets generally had larger estimated clonotype richness than memory subsets did. Based on pairwise subsampling, the degree of clonotype sharing among donors was expected to be affected by sequencing depth. Higher generation probabilities were observed for clonotypes shared by all four sorted-subset donors than for non-shared clonotypes. Sampling was restricted to blood, and TCR repertoires in tissues likely differ from the TCR repertoires found in blood.

The donors were healthy, HIV-negative adults with no recently reported acute infections or vaccinations. All donors were Caucasian adults living in Nashville, Tennessee, USA. Magnetic negative selection was used to enrich CD4+ T cells, after which naive cells were positively selected on CD45RA and the negative fraction became the memory subset. After blood collection by leukapheresis, PBMCs were isolated using Ficoll-Histopaque density gradient centrifugation and then cryopreserved in the vapor phase of liquid nitrogen. Purity and quantity of every magnetically sorted T cell population were checked by analytical flow cytometry. Genomic DNA was isolated from each sorted fraction and quantified by UV absorbance on a Nanodrop 2000c.

The sequenced sample was naive CD4+ T cells sorted from blood. The sample's cell subset or site label, decoded: CD45RA+ positively selected. The receptor was derived from a man aged 18 to 29 in good health. The rearranged segments are TRBV5-6 and TRBJ1-4; too little of a D gene remains to name it. CDR3 reads: CASSLAAVPNEKLFF. The sequenced DNA is TGTGCCAGCAGCTTGGCGGCAGTCCCTAATGAAAAACTGTTTTTT.